This T cell receptor beta chain was sequenced for a study of shared clonotypes between healthy human individuals. Germline-derived CDR1 and CDR2 are MDHEN and SYDVKM. This CDR3 region has 12 residues. Between the trimmed V and J ends, which lost 11 bases and 1 base, there was a span of 11 bases. Repertoires were generated with immunoSEQ multiplex PCR, while TCRdb's copy carries only in-frame clones and drops some. The repertoire holds roughly 380,000 clones, with 96% as singletons. The chain couples TRBV28 to TRBJ1-2; perhaps TRBD1 as D (5 bases). Sequencing was carried out using memory CD8+ T cells sorted from blood. Subset: CD45RO+ cells pooled with CCR7-negative TemRA cells. This TCR came from a man aged 25 to 45 in good health. The CDR3 is CASSTVNYGYTF. CDR3 bases: TGTGCCTCCTCGACAGTTAACTATGGCTACACCTTC.